One and the same sample provided the 30 T cell receptor beta chains below, sequenced in a study of blood T cell repertoires in COVID-19. Generated by immunoSEQ multiplex PCR, the TCRdb table keeps only in-frame clones and is missing some. This table holds roughly 170,000 clones, under 85% found once. Sequencing input: peripheral blood. The receptors were gathered from a human donor in a cohort sampled during active COVID-19.

V usage is TRBV10-3 and J usage is TRBJ1-2; tentatively, D is TRBD1 (5 bases). The CDR3 runs 14 residues. Germline values: CDR1 ENHRY, CDR2 SYGVKD. V dropped 8 bases and J dropped 0 bases, with 13 bases sitting between them. CDR3 sequence (DNA): TGTGCCATCGGGACGGGGGATACTAACTATGGCTACACCTTC. This encodes CAIGTGDTNYGYTF.

The rearrangement joins TRBV13 to TRBJ2-2, with 9 nucleotides matching TRBD2. Germline V CDR1 and CDR2: PRHDT, FYEKMQ (reference sequence). CDR3 length: 17 amino acids. The ends lost 6 bases at V and 4 bases at J; junction bases unmatched: 12. In nucleotides, the CDR3 is TGTGCCAGCAGTCCCGCCGGGACTAGCTTAGGCACCGGGGAGCTGTTTTTT. This sequence encodes CASSPAGTSLGTGELFF.

The V call is TRBV10-2, the J call TRBJ2-5; TRBD1 is a possible D gene (6 bases). CDR3 size: 13 residues. Trimming took 6 bases from V and 5 from J, leaving 13 bases between them. Germline CDR1 WSHSY, CDR2 SAAADI. CDR3 region: CASRPGVGETQYF. As DNA, the CDR3 is TGCGCCAGCAGGCCAGGGGTTGGGGAGACCCAGTACTTC.

This clone was seen just once. The rearrangement uses TRBV24-1 and TRBJ2-3; TRBD1 matches at 7 bases. The CDR3 is 16 residues long. CDR1 and CDR2 from the germline V gene are KGHDR and SFDVKD. Trimming at V came to 3 bases and at J to 1 base, leaving 6 bases not matched to a gene. CDR3 in DNA: TGTGCCACCAGTGATACAAGACAGGGCGGCACAGATACGCAGTATTTT. Translation gives CATSDTRQGGTDTQYF.

This clone was counted between two and nine times. The J gene is TRBJ1-2, the V gene TRBV2; TRBD1 matches 10 bases. The V gene's germline CDR1 is SNHLY and CDR2 FYNNEI. Trimming removed 10 bases from V and 1 base from J; junction bases left unmatched: 9. The CDR3 is made up of 15 amino acids. Here the CDR3 reads CATRDRGVLNYGYTF. CDR3 DNA sequence: TGTGCCACCCGGGACAGGGGAGTACTTAACTATGGCTACACCTTC.

This CDR3 is CASSPNRDYEQYF. DNA for the CDR3: TGTGCCAGTAGTCCTAACAGGGACTACGAGCAGTACTTC. The chain links TRBV19 to TRBJ2-7; tentative D call: TRBD1 (6 bases). Germline V gives CDR1 LNHDA, CDR2 SQIVND (reference sequence). Trimming cost V 5 bases and J 3 bases, with 11 bases left between them. This CDR3 has 13 residues.

This chain links TRBV29-1 with TRBJ1-2; the D gene is possibly TRBD1 (6 bases). The CDR3 contains 11 residues. Germline V gene sequence: CDR1 SQVTM, CDR2 ANQGSEA. V was trimmed by 8 bases and J by 4 bases, leaving 11 bases between them. The CDR3: CSFLDSYGYTF. The CDR3, as DNA: TGCAGCTTCCTGGACAGCTATGGCTACACCTTC.

The chain joins TRBV29-1 to TRBJ1-1, with D hard to call. Germline V CDR1 and CDR2: SQVTM, ANQGSEA. V gave up 5 bases and J gave up 1 base, with 5 bases separating them. The CDR3 sequence is 11 residues long. The CDR3 here is CSVPGNTEAFF. As DNA, the CDR3 is TGCAGCGTTCCAGGGAACACTGAAGCTTTCTTT.

The chain couples TRBV29-1 to TRBJ2-5, with 9 bases aligning to TRBD1. Germline CDR1 SQVTM, CDR2 ANQGSEA. This CDR3 comprises 14 residues. J was trimmed by 5 bases and V by 4 bases; bases with no gene match: 8. This CDR3 is CSVVLGQGRETQYF. Here the CDR3 DNA reads TGCAGCGTTGTTTTGGGACAGGGACGGGAGACCCAGTACTTC.

This clone was seen a few times. The chain employs TRBV30 and TRBJ2-7; D perhaps matches TRBD1 (6 bases). Germline lookup yields CDR1 GTSNPN and CDR2 SVGIG (reference sequence). The CDR3 spans 12 residues. The ends were cut back, 4 bases at V and 5 bases at J, with 12 bases in the middle. The CDR3 here is CAWKGPGDEQYF. The DNA for the CDR3 is TGTGCCTGGAAAGGGCCAGGGGACGAGCAGTACTTC.

As regards this clone: At the DNA level, this CDR3 is encoded by other sequences in the same sample as well. The chain joins TRBV9 to TRBJ2-3, with D maybe TRBD1 (6 bases). There are 14 residues in the CDR3. The V gene's germline CDR1 is SGDLS and CDR2 YYNGEE. The V and J ends lost 3 bases and 0 bases respectively, with 8 bases between them. CDR3 in DNA: TGTGCCAGCAGCGGAGGGGGTAGCACAGATACGCAGTATTTT. Protein: CASSGGGSTDTQYF.

V and J are TRBV6-5 and TRBJ2-7, with D unclear. The germline V gene has CDR1 MNHEY and CDR2 SVGAGI. The V and J ends lost 0 bases and 0 bases respectively, with 12 bases between them. The CDR3 runs 16 residues. DNA of the CDR3: TGTGCCAGCAGTTACTCGAGATTGACTTCCTCCTACGAGCAGTACTTC. It yields the protein CASSYSRLTSSYEQYF.

The chain is built from TRBV29-1 and TRBJ2-1, with 7 bases aligning to TRBD1. In germline, CDR1 is SQVTM, CDR2 ANQGSEA. CDR3 length equals 10 residues. The CDR3 region is CSTTGDEQFF. The CDR3 DNA reads as TGCAGTACCACAGGGGATGAGCAGTTCTTC.

J is TRBJ2-7 and V is TRBV6-5, with 12 bases fitting TRBD2. Germline lookup yields CDR1 MNHEY and CDR2 SVGAGI. The CDR3 totals 14 residues. After removal of 5 bases from V and 3 bases from J, the junction contained 2 bases not matched to a gene. CDR3: CASSKGLAGYEQYF. The CDR3 DNA sequence: TGTGCCAGCAGTAAGGGACTAGCGGGCTACGAGCAGTACTTC.

Comment on this clone: An end of the junction does not agree with germline; a read error may underlie this. This chain joins TRBV7-8 and TRBJ2-1; D is unresolved. Germline-derived CDR1 and CDR2 are SGHVS and FQNEAQ. The CDR3 is made up of 15 amino acids. CDR3 amino acids: CASSLGSGTGNGQFF. CDR3 DNA sequence: TGTGCCAGCAGCTTAGGTTCAGGCACTGGAAATGGGCAGTTCTTC.

The chain is built from TRBV5-1 and TRBJ2-7; a possible D gene is TRBD2 (6 bases). V lost 2 bases, J lost 2 bases, and 11 bases lay in between. Per the germline V gene, CDR1 is SGHRS and CDR2 is YFSETQ. The CDR3 covers 14 residues. The CDR3: CASSFGGTTYEQYF. CDR3 DNA: TGCGCCAGCAGCTTCGGCGGGACCACCTACGAGCAGTACTTC.

The chain employs TRBV19 and TRBJ2-6; TRBD2 is a possible D gene (6 bases). Germline CDR1 is LNHDA and CDR2 is SQIVND (reference sequence). The CDR3 covers 16 residues. Trimming took 6 bases from V and 0 from J, leaving 12 bases between them. Here the CDR3 DNA reads TGTGCCAGTAGATCCTACGGGGGCTCTGGGGCCAACGTCCTGACTTTC. Its translation is CASRSYGGSGANVLTF. The full variable domain, with the rest looked up from reference TRBV19 and TRBJ2-6, is DGGITQSPKYLFRKEGQNVTLSCEQNLNHDAMYWYRQDPGQGLRLIYYSQIVNDFQKGDIAEGYSVSREKKESFPLTVTSAQKNPTAFYLCASRSYGGSGANVLTFGAGSRLTVL.

The rearrangement uses TRBV5-1 and TRBJ2-7; D possibly corresponds to TRBD2 (6 bases). Germline V gene sequence: CDR1 SGHRS, CDR2 YFSETQ. V lost 0 bases, J lost 2 bases, and 12 bases lay in between. This CDR3 has 15 residues. CDR3 sequence: CASSLGGREAYEQYF. CDR3 coding DNA: TGCGCCAGCAGCTTGGGTGGCAGGGAGGCCTACGAGCAGTACTTC.

This sequence joins TRBV11-2 and TRBJ2-7, with a tentative D call TRBD2 (5 bases). CDR1 and CDR2 (germline): SGHAT, FQNNGV. V lost 2 bases and J lost 0, with 8 bases in between. The CDR3 totals 14 residues. CDR3 protein: CASSLLGSSYEQYF. DNA of the CDR3: TGTGCCAGCAGCTTACTAGGGAGCTCCTACGAGCAGTACTTC.

The rearrangement joins TRBV19 to TRBJ2-1, with 7 nucleotides matching TRBD1. Germline V gene data show CDR1 as LNHDA and CDR2 as SQIVND (reference sequence). The CDR3 is 16 residues long. Trimming at V came to 6 bases and at J to 3 bases, leaving 11 bases not matched to a gene. This chain's CDR3 is CASSRKGQPYYNEQFF. Here the CDR3 DNA reads TGTGCCAGTAGCCGGAAGGGACAGCCTTACTACAATGAGCAGTTCTTC.

This clone was detected a few times. The chain carries TRBV3-1 (or the pseudogene TRBV3-2) and TRBJ2-1, with TRBD2 matching over 14 bases. CDR3 length: 17 residues. The germline gives CDR1 LGHDT, CDR2 YNNKEL (reference sequence). Losses at the gene ends were 6 bases for V and 2 bases for J; bases not matched to a gene: 6. In DNA form, the CDR3 reads TGTGCCAGCAGTCGACTAGCGGGGGGGCGGACCTACAATGAGCAGTTCTTC. Translating it yields CASSRLAGGRTYNEQFF.

This sequence joins TRBV30 and TRBJ1-1; the match to TRBD1 covers 9 bases. Germline CDR1 reads GTSNPN; CDR2 reads SVGIG (reference sequence). With 7 bases clipped from V and 11 bases from J, the junction kept 11 bases outside the gene matches. This CDR3 is 12 amino acids long. CDR3 residues: CASDRGSSGAFF. DNA for the CDR3: TGTGCCTCTGACAGGGGGTCCTCTGGGGCTTTCTTT.

This chain joins TRBV9 and TRBJ2-5; D not certain. The germline CDR1 and CDR2 sequences are SGDLS and YYNGEE. CDR3 size: 13 residues. V shed 4 bases and J shed 4 bases, with 11 bases lying between them. The CDR3 region is CASSSDWRETQYF. The CDR3 coding sequence is TGTGCCAGCAGCTCCGACTGGAGAGAGACCCAGTACTTC.

This clone was recorded once. The chain joins TRBV30 to TRBJ1-3, with TRBD1 as a possible D gene (6 bases). Germline V CDR1 and CDR2: GTSNPN, SVGIG (reference sequence). Trimming left V 5 bases short and J 1 base short, with 12 bases between. The CDR3 totals 14 residues. This chain's CDR3 is CAWDQGSSGNTIYF. CDR3 nucleotides: TGTGCCTGGGACCAGGGGTCATCTGGAAACACCATATATTTT.

V and J are TRBV19 and TRBJ1-1, with D hard to call. V lost 3 bases and J 1 base, leaving 12 bases between the germline ends. CDR1 is LNHDA, CDR2 SQIVND, per germline (reference sequence). This CDR3 is 15 amino acids long. The CDR3 reads CASSILSTANTEAFF. The DNA of the CDR3 is TGTGCCAGTAGTATCCTATCAACAGCGAACACTGAAGCTTTCTTT. Using reference TRBV19 and TRBJ1-1 for the parts outside the CDR3, the full variable domain is DGGITQSPKYLFRKEGQNVTLSCEQNLNHDAMYWYRQDPGQGLRLIYYSQIVNDFQKGDIAEGYSVSREKKESFPLTVTSAQKNPTAFYLCASSILSTANTEAFFGQGTRLTVV.

This sequence joins TRBV19 and TRBJ1-3, with TRBD1 as a possible D gene (5 bases). Germline CDR1 and CDR2: LNHDA and SQIVND (reference sequence). This CDR3 has 14 amino acids. Trimming cost V 10 bases and J 4 bases, with 17 bases left between them. The CDR3 DNA sequence: TGTGCCACAAAACAGGCAGGGTCCGGAAACACCATATATTTT. Its translation is CATKQAGSGNTIYF.

V is TRBV19 and J is TRBJ1-5, with 7 bases fitting TRBD1. The CDR3 extends over 16 amino acids. J was trimmed by 0 bases and V by 6 bases; bases with no gene match: 8. Germline V gene lookup returns CDR1 LNHDA and CDR2 SQIVND (reference sequence). CDR3: CASSPPGGSSNQPQHF. Here the CDR3 DNA reads TGTGCCAGTAGCCCGCCAGGGGGGAGTAGCAATCAGCCCCAGCATTTT.

The CDR3 nucleotides read TGTGCCAGCAGCCCTTCGGGCAGGGGGTCTGAAGCTTTCTTT. Its protein product is CASSPSGRGSEAFF. The chain links TRBV9 to TRBJ1-1, with TRBD1 matching 7 bases. Germline assignment: CDR1 SGDLS and CDR2 YYNGEE. Losses at the gene ends were 4 bases for V and 6 bases for J; bases not matched to a gene: 9. The CDR3 spans 14 residues.

The chain is built from TRBV6-5 and TRBJ1-3; 9 bases are a match to TRBD1. The CDR3 length is 13 residues. Germline loops: CDR1 MNHEY, CDR2 SVGAGI. With 11 bases clipped from V and 6 bases from J, the junction kept 8 bases outside the gene matches. Here the CDR3 DNA reads TGTGCCGCAGCGGGACAGGGTGAAAACACCATATATTTT. It translates to CAAAGQGENTIYF.

V usage is TRBV18 and J usage is TRBJ2-3, with 14 bases that match TRBD2. Trimming cost V 3 bases and J 5 bases; bases outside gene matches: 4. Germline V gene sequence: CDR1 KGHSH, CDR2 LQKENI. CDR3 length equals 16 residues. In nucleotides, the CDR3 is TGTGCCAGCTCACCCCCCGGGACTAGCGGGGGAGATACGCAGTATTTT. This translates into CASSPPGTSGGDTQYF.